This T cell receptor (beta chain) was identified in a study of CD8+ T cells in alopecia areata. Isolated RNA was reverse transcribed into cDNA used as the sequencing template. Generated by immunoSEQ multiplex PCR, the TCRdb table keeps only in-frame clones and is missing some. The sample carries about 64,000 clones, roughly 46% recorded once. A FACSAria was used to sort CD4+ and CD8+ T cells. These cells came from PBMCs. This CDR3 contains 12 residues. Germline loops: CDR1 MDHEN, CDR2 SYDVKM. The V end lost 7 bases, the J end lost 8 bases, and 14 bases lay between the germline ends. The rearrangement joins TRBV28 to TRBJ2-5; D remains unclear. This TCR was recovered from a human donor with alopecia areata. Sequenced input: NKG2D-low CD8+ T cells sorted from blood. CDR3 nucleotides: TGTGCCAGCAACACTGGTTTGGGTACCCAGTACTTC. Encoded protein: CASNTGLGTQYF.